The T cell receptor (beta chain) under discussion was sequenced for a study of T cell repertoires in cytomegalovirus infection. V lost 0 bases and J lost 2, with 8 bases in between. The CDR3 runs 14 residues. The germline CDR1 and CDR2 sequences are SGHVS and FNYEAQ. Concerning this clonotype itself: Its antigen remains unidentified.

TCRdb re-analysed the reads in MiXCR, keeping a single row per CDR3 protein. Found here are tens of thousands of distinct CDR3 sequences, about 18% of them singletons; the top ten hold around 77%. This receptor was identified in a human donor in good health (CMV status not recorded). Some clones in this sample may be carry-over from other donors' samples. The sequencing here drew on CD8+ T cells from cultured PBMCs, taken from culture after CMV antigen stimulation. The rearrangement joins TRBV7-6 to TRBJ2-7; D might be TRBD2 (6 bases). In DNA form, the CDR3 reads TGTGCCAGCAGCTTAGCGCGCGGGACCTACGAGCAGTACTTC. Protein: CASSLARGTYEQYF.